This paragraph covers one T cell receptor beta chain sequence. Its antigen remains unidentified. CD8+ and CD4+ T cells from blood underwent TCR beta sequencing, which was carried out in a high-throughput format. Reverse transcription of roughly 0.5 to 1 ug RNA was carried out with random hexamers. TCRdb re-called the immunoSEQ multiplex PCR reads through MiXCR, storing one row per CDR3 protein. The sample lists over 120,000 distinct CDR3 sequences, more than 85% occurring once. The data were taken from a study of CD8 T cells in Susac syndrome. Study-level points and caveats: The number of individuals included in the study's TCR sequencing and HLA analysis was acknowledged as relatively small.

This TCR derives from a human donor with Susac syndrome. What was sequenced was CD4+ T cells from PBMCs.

This chain's CDR3 is CASSPSSGRVPYEQYF. For the CDR3, the DNA is TGTGCCAGCAGCCCGTCTAGCGGGAGGGTCCCCTACGAGCAGTACTTC. The genes are TRBV7-2 and TRBJ2-7; 12 bases line up with TRBD2. Trimming cost V 5 bases and J 2 bases; bases outside gene matches: 7. This CDR3 region has 16 residues. Germline CDR1 is SGHTA and CDR2 is FQGNSA.